The entry below gives a single T cell receptor beta chain sequence along with its context. Its antigen specificity is not known. Nothing much larger sits one base from this clone, and base qualities are not available. This record belongs to a study of CD8 T cell repertoires and HIV-1 epitope variants (dated by TCRdb to about 2020). Looking at the study overall: In separate culture wells, T cells were stimulated with each of twenty-five peptides that represented autologous and known Gag and Nef epitope variants. Three Gag epitope families and Nef HW9 and YT9 were included among the tested epitopes. Using the EasySep Human T Cell Enrichment Kit, T cells were enriched and then co-cultured with an equal number of autologous T cell-negative cells acting as antigen-presenting cells. Cultures ran for 9 to 11 days in IMDM with gentamicin, with half-media changes on days 3 and 7 adding IL-2, IL-7 and IL-15. A CMV, EBV and flu peptide pool, the Ebola AY9 epitope as negative control, and a no-peptide well were included as control conditions. An aliquot of 1M T cells was set aside as an uncultured baseline condition, separate from the approximately 85 T cell cultures. A total of over 65 T cell cultures were run, with each culture condition done in triplicate except for one peptide, which was done in duplicate.

TCR beta CDR3 regions were sequenced at survey depth on the immunoSEQ platform. The QIAamp DNA micro kit was used to extract genomic DNA from every cultured and uncultured CD8+ T cell population. For the original study's pipeline: Samples with under 5,000 productive reads were excluded, and this exclusion removed about 6.5% of the roughly 75 HIV peptide-stimulated cultures. Sequences were trimmed to CDR3 by a MANAFEST web app, and nonproductive sequences, CDR3s under 5 amino acids, and sequences not starting with C or ending with F/W were removed. For a clonotype to count as antigen-specific, the clonotype had to expand relative to the no-peptide control in at least 2 of 3 replicates at FDR 0.01, and only within one epitope family. A specific clonotype also had to show a frequency at least fivefold higher than in wells stimulated with peptides from other epitope families. TCRdb holds this immuneACCESS table with in-frame rearrangements only. Some clones are missing; in checked studies, unresolved V genes explain under half, and the rest has no known cause. Clone size and the V and J calls come from that table; the DNA yielded D and trimming. This sample lists over 6,000 clones; about 70% were detected once. Clones ranked in the top ten supply around 40% of the sample.

The paper as a whole reports these results and caveats: The assay could identify only TCR beta chains and pointed to proliferation in response to antigen, not to T cell function or cytokine profile. Of the nine antigen-specific TCR beta clonotypes identified, five or six appeared cross-reactive for autologous or known escape epitope variants. Roughly 5 clonotypes recognized the Nef KF9 family and one clonotype recognized the HW9 family, while no responses to the TAALDMSHF plasma variant were seen.

The EasySep Human CD8+ T Cell Enrichment Kit was used on day 10 to isolate CD8+ T cells from every culture. V loses 2 bases at its end and J loses 4 bases; junction bases beyond the gene matches: 4. The CDR3 spans 14 residues, from the cysteine through the phenylalanine. CDR3 DNA is the only sequence kept; it has 42 bases, read in frame from the first base. The germline V gene (reference sequence) yields MNHEY for CDR1 and SMNVEV for CDR2. The chain is encoded by TRBV27 joined to TRBJ1-2; 7 nucleotides in the junction match TRBD1. This clonotype was sampled from a male donor with HIV. Material for sequencing was cultured CD8+ T cells derived from PBMCs. The DNA sequence is TGTGCCAGCAGTTTAGGGGGACAGACCTATGGCTACACCTTC. This gives the protein CASSLGGQTYGYTF.